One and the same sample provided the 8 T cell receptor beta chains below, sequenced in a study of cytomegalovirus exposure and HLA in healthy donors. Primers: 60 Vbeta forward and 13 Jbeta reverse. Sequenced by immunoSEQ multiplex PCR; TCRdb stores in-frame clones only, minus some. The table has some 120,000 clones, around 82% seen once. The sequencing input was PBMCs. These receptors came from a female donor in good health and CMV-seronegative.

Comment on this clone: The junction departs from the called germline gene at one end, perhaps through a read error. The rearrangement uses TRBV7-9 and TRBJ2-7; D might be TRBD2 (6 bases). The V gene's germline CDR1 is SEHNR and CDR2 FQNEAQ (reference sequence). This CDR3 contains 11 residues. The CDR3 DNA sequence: TGTTCCAGCAGCCGACTAGGCGAGCAGTACTTC. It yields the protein CSSSRLGEQYF.

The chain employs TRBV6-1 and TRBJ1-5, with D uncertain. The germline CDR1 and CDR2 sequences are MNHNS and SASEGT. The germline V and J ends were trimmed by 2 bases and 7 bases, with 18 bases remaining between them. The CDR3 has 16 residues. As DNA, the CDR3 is TGTGCCAGCAGTGAATGGTTTTCCCAAAGCCCACAGCCCCAGCATTTT. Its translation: CASSEWFSQSPQPQHF.

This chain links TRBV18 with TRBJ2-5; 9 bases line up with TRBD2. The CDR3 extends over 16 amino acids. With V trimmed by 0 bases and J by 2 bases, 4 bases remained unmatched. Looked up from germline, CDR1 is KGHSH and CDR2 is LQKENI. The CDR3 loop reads CASSPPGLAGQETQYF. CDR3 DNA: TGTGCCAGCTCACCACCGGGACTAGCAGGACAAGAGACCCAGTACTTC.

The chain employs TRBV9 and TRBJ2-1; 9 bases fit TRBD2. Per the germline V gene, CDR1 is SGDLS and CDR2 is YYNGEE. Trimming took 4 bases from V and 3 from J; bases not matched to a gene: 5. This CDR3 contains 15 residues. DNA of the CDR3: TGTGCCAGCAGCCCCCGGACTAGCGTCTACAATGAGCAGTTCTTC. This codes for CASSPRTSVYNEQFF.

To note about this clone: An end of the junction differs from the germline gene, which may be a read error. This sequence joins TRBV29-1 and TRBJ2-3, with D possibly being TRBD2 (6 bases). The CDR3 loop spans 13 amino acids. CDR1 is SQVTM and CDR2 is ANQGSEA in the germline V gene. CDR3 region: CGVRGGFTDTQYF. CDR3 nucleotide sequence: TGCGGCGTGCGGGGTGGTTTCACAGATACGCAGTATTTT.

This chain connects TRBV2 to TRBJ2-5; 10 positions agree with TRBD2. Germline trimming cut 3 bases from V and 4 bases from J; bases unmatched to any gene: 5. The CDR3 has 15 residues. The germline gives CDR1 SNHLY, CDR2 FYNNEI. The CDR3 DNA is TGTGCCAGCAGTGATAGAGCGGGGGGGGGAGAGACCCAGTACTTC. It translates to CASSDRAGGGETQYF.

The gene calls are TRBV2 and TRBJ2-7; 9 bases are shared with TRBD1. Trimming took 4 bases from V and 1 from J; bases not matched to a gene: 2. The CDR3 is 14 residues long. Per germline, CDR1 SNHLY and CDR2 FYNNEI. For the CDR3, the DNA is TGTGCCAGCAGTGCGGACAGGGGTTCCTACGAGCAGTACTTC. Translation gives CASSADRGSYEQYF.

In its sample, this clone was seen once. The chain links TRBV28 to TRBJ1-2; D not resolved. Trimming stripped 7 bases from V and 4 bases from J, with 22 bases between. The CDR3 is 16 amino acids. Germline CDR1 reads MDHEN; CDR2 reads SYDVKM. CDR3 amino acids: CASTTLTRQAGYGYTF. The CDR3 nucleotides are TGTGCCAGCACCACCCTAACTCGGCAGGCAGGCTATGGCTACACCTTC.